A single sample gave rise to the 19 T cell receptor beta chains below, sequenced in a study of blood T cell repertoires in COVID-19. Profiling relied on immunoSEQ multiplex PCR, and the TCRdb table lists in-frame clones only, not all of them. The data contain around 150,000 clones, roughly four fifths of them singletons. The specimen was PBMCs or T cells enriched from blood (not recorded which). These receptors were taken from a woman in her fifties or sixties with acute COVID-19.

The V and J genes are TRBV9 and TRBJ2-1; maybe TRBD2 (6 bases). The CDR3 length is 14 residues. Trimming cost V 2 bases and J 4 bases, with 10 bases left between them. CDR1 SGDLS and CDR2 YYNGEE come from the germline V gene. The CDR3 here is CASSVSGMYNEQFF. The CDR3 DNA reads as TGTGCCAGCAGCGTTAGCGGAATGTACAATGAGCAGTTCTTC. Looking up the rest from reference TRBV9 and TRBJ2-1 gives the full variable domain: DSGVTQTPKHLITATGQRVTLRCSPRSGDLSVYWYQQSLDQGLQFLIQYYNGEERAKGNILERFSAQQFPDLHSELNLSSLELGDSALYFCASSVSGMYNEQFFGPGTRLTVL.

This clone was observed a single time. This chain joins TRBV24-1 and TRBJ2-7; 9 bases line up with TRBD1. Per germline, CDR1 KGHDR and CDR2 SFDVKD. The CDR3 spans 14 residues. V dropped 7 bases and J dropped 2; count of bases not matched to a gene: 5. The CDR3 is CATSEGQGTYEQYF. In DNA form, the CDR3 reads TGTGCCACCAGCGAGGGACAGGGAACCTACGAGCAGTACTTC.

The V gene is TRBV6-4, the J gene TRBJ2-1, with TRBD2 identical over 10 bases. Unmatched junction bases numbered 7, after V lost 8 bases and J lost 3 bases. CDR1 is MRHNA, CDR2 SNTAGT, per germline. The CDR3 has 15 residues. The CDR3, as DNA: TGTGCCAGCTCATCCGGGACTAGCGACTACAATGAGCAGTTCTTC. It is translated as CASSSGTSDYNEQFF.

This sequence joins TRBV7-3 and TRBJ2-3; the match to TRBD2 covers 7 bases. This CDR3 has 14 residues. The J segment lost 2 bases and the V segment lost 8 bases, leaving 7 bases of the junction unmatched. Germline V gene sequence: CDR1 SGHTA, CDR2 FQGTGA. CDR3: CASGRSGITDTQYF. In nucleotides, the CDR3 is TGTGCCAGCGGACGGAGCGGGATCACAGATACGCAGTATTTT.

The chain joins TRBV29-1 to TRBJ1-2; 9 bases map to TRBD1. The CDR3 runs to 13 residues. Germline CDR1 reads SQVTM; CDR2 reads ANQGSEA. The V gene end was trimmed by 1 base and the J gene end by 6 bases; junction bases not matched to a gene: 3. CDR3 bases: TGCAGCGTTGAAGGGGGGACAGGGCATGGCTACACCTTC. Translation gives CSVEGGTGHGYTF.

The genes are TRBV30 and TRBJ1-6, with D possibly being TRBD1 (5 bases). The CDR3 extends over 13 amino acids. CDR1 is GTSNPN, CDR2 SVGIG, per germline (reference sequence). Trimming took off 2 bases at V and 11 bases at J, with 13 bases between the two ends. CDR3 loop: CAWSPGEGAPLHF. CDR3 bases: TGTGCCTGGAGTCCGGGTGAAGGGGCACCCCTCCACTTT.

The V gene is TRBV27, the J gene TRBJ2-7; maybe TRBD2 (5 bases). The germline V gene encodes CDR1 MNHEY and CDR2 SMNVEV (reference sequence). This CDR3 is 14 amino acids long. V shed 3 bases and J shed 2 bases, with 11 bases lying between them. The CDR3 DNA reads TGTGCCAGCAGTTTCCGTCGGGAACCCTACGAGCAGTACTTC. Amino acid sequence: CASSFRREPYEQYF.

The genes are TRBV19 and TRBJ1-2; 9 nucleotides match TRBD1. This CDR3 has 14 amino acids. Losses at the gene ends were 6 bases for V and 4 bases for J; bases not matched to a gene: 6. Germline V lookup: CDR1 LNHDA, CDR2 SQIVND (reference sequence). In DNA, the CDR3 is TGTGCCAGTAGAGACCCACAGGGGGCCTATGGCTACACCTTC. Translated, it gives CASRDPQGAYGYTF. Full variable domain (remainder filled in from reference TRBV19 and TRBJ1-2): DGGITQSPKYLFRKEGQNVTLSCEQNLNHDAMYWYRQDPGQGLRLIYYSQIVNDFQKGDIAEGYSVSREKKESFPLTVTSAQKNPTAFYLCASRDPQGAYGYTFGSGTRLTVV.

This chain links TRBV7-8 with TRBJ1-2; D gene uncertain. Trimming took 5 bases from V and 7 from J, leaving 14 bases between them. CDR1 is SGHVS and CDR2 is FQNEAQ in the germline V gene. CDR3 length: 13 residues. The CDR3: CASSPGAGSGYTF. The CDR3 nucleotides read TGTGCCAGCAGCCCGGGAGCTGGAAGTGGCTACACCTTC.

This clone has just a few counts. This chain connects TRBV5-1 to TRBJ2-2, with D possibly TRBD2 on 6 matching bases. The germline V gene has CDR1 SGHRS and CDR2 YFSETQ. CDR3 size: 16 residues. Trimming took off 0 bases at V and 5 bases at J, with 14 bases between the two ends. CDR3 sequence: CASSLDRGSGTGELFF. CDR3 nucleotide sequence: TGCGCCAGCAGCTTGGATCGTGGGAGCGGGACCGGGGAGCTGTTTTTT.

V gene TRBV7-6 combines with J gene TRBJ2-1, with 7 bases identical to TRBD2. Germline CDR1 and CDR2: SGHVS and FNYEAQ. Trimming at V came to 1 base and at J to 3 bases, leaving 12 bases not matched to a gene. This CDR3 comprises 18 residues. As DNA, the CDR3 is TGTGCCAGCAGCTTAGGTTTCGGGTCGCTAGCGGACTACAATGAGCAGTTCTTC. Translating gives CASSLGFGSLADYNEQFF. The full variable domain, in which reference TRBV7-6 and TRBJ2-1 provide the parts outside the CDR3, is GAGVSQSPRYKVTKRGQDVALRCDPISGHVSLYWYRQALGQGPEFLTYFNYEAQQDKSGLPNDRFSAERPEGSISTLTIQRTEQRDSAMYRCASSLGFGSLADYNEQFFGPGTRLTVL.

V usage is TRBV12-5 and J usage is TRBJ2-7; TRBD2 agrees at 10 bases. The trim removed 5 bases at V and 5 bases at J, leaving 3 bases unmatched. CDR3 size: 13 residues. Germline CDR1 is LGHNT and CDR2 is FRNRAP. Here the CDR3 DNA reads TGTGCTAGTGGTCTAGCGGGAGCGGACGAGCAGTACTTC. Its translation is CASGLAGADEQYF. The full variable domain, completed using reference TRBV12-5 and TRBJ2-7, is DARVTQTPRHKVTEMGQEVTMRCQPILGHNTVFWYRQTMMQGLELLAYFRNRAPLDDSGMPKDRFSAEMPDATLATLKIQPSEPRDSAVYFCASGLAGADEQYFGPGTRLTVT.

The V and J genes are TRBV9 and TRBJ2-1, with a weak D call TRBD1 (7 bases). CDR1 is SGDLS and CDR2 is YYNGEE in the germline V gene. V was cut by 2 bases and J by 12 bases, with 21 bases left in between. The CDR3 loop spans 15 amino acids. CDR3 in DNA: TGTGCCAGCAGCGTTTCCACGGGGGACAGAGGTCCGCAGTTCTTC. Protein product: CASSVSTGDRGPQFF.

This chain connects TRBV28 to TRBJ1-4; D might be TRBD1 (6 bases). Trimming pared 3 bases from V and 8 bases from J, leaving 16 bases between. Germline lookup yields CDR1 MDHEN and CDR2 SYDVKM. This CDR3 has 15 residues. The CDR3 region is CASSFFRGKGEKLFF. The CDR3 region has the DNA TGTGCCAGCAGTTTTTTCAGGGGAAAAGGGGAAAAACTGTTTTTT.

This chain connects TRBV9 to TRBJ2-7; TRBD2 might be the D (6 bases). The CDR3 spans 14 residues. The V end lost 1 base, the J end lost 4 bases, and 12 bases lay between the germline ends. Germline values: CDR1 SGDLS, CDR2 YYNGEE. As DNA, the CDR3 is TGTGCCAGCAGCGTACTGGCGGGGTCGTACGAGCAGTACTTC. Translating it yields CASSVLAGSYEQYF.

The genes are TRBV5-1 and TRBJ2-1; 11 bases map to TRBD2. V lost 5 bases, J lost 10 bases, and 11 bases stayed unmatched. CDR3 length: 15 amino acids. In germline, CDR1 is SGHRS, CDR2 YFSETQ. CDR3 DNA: TGCGCCAGCAGTACCGGGACTAGCGGCCCCGGCGAGCAGTTCTTC. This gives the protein CASSTGTSGPGEQFF.

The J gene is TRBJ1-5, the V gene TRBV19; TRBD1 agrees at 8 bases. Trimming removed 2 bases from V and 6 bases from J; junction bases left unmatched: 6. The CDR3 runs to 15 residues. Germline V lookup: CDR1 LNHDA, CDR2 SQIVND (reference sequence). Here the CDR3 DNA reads TGTGCCAGTAGTATAAGCGGACAGGGACTTCAGCCCCAGCATTTT. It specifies CASSISGQGLQPQHF.

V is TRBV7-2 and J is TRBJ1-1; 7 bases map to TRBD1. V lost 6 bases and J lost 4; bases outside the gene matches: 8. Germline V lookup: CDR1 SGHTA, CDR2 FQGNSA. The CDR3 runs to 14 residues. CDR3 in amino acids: CASSTGAGSTEAFF. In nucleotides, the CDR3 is TGTGCCAGCAGTACAGGGGCGGGATCCACTGAAGCTTTCTTT.

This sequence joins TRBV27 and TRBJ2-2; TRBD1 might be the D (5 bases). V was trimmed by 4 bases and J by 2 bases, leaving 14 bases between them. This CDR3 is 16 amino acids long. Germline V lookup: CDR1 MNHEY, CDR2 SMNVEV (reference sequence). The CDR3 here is CASSSMTEVNTGELFF. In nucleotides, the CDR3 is TGTGCCAGCAGTTCTATGACAGAAGTCAACACCGGGGAGCTGTTTTTT.